Listed here are 3 T cell receptor beta chains from one sample, sequenced in a study of radiotherapy plus CTLA-4 blockade in lung cancer. The protocol was immunoSEQ multiplex PCR, while the TCRdb copy is restricted to in-frame clones and leaves out a portion. The sample lists about 60,000 clones, 77% occurring once. The material sequenced was peripheral blood, taken from a patient treated with radiotherapy plus ipilimumab. The source of these receptors is a human donor with non-small cell lung cancer who had a partial response to radiotherapy plus ipilimumab.

J is TRBJ2-1 and V is TRBV19; D possibly corresponds to TRBD1 (6 bases). The germline V gene has CDR1 LNHDA and CDR2 SQIVND (reference sequence). Trimming removed 4 bases from V and 0 bases from J, with 13 bases in between. The CDR3 covers 16 residues. The DNA for the CDR3 is TGTGCCAGTAGTACGGGACAAAAGCGCTCCTACAATGAGCAGTTCTTC. Translating gives CASSTGQKRSYNEQFF.

The rearrangement joins TRBV29-1 to TRBJ1-1, with 9 bases fitting TRBD1. CDR1 is SQVTM, CDR2 ANQGSEA, per germline. Trimming removed 6 bases from V and 5 bases from J; junction bases left unmatched: 4. This CDR3 is built from 12 residues. The CDR3, as DNA: TGCAGCGTCGCGACAGGGGGAACTGAAGCTTTCTTT. The encoded protein is CSVATGGTEAFF.

This clone was seen a handful of times. This chain connects TRBV9 to TRBJ2-7; D possibly corresponds to TRBD1 (8 bases). Trimming shortened V by 0 bases and J by 4 bases, and 20 bases separated the two germline ends. Germline V gene data show CDR1 as SGDLS and CDR2 as YYNGEE. This CDR3 spans 17 amino acids. Here the CDR3 DNA reads TGTGCCAGCAGCGTAGGATGGGGAGGGCAGGGGGCGTACGAGCAGTACTTC. This sequence encodes CASSVGWGGQGAYEQYF.